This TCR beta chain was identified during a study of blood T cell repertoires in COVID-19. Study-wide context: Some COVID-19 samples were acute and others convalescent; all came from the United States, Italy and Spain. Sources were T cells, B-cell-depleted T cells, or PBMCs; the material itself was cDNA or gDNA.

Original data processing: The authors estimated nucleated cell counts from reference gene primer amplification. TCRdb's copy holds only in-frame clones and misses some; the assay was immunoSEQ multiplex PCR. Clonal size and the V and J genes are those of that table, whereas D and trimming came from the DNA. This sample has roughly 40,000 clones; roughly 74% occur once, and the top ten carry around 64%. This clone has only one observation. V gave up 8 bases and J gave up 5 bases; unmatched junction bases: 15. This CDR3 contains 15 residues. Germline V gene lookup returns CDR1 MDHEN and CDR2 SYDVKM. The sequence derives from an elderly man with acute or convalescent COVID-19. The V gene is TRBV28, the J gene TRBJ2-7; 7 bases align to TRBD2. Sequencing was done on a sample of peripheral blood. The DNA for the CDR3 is TGTGCCAGCTCTCAAGGAGGCGGGAGTAGAAACGAGCAGTACTTC. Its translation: CASSQGGGSRNEQYF.